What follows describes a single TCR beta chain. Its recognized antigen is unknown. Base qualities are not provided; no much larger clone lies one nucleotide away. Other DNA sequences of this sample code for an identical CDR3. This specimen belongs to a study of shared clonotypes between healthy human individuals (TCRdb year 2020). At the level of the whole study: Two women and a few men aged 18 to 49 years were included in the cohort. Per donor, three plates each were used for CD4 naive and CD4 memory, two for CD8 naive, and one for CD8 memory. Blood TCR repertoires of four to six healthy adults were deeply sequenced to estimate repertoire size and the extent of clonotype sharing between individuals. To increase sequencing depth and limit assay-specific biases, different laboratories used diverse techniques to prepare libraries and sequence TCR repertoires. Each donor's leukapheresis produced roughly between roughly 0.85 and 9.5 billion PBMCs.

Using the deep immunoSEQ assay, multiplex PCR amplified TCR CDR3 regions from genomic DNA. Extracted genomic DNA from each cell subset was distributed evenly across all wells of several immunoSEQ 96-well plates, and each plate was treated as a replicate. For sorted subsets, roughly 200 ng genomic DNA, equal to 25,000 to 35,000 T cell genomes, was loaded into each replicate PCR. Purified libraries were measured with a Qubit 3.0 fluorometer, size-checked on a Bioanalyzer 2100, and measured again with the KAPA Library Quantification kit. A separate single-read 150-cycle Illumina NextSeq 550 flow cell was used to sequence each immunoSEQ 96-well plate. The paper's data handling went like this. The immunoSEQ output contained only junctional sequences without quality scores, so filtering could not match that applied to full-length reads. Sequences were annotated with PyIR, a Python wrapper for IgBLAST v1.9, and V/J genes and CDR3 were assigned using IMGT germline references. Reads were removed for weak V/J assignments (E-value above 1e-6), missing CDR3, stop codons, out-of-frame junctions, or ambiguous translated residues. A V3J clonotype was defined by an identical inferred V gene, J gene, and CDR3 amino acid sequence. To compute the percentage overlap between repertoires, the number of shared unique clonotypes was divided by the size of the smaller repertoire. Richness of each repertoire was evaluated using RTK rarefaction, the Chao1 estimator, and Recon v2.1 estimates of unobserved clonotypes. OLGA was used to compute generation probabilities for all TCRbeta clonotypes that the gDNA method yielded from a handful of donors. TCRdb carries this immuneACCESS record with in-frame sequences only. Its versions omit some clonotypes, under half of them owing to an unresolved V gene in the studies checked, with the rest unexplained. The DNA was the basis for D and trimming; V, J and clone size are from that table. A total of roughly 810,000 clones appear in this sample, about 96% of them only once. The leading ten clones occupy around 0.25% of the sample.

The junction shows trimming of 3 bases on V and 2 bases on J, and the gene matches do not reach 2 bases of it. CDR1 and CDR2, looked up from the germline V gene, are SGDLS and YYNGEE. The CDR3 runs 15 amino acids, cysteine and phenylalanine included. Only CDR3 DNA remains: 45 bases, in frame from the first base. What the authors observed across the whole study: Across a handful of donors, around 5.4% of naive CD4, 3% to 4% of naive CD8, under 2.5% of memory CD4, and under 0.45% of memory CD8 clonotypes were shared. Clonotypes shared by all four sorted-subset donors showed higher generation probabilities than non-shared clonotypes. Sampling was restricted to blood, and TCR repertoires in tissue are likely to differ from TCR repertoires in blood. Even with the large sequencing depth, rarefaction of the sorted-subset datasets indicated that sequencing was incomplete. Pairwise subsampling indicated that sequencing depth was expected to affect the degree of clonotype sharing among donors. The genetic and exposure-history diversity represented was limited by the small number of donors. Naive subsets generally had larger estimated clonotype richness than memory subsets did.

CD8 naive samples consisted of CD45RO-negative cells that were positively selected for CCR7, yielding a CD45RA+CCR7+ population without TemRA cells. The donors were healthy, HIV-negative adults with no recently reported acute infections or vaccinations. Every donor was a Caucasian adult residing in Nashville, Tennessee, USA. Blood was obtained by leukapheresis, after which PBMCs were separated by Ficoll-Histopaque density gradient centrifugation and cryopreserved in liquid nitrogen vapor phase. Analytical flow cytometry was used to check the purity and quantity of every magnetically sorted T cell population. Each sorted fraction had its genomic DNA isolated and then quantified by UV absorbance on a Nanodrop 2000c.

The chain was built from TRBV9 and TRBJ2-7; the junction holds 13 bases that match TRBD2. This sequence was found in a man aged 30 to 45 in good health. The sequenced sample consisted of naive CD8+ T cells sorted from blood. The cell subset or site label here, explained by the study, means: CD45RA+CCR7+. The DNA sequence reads TGTGCCAGCAGCGCACTAGCGGGAGGGCCCTACGAGCAGTACTTC. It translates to CASSALAGGPYEQYF.